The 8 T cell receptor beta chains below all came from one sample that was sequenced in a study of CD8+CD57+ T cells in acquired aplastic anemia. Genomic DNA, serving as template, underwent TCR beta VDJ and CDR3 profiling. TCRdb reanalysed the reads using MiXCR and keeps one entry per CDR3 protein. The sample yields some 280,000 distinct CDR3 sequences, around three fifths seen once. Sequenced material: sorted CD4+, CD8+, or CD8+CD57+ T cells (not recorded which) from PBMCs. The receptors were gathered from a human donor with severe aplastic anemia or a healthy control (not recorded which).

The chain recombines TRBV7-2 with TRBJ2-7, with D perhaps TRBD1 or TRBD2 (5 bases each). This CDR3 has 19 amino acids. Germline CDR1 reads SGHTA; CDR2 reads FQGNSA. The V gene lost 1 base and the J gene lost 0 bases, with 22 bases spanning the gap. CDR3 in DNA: TGTGCCAGCAGCTTAGTGGGGGATTATCTGGCGCGGAGCTCCTACGAGCAGTACTTC. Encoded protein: CASSLVGDYLARSSYEQYF.

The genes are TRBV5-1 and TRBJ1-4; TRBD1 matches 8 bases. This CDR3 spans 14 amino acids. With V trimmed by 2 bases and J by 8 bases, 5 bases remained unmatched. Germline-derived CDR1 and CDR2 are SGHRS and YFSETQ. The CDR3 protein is CASSLQGVQEKLFF. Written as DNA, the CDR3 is TGCGCCAGCAGCTTACAGGGGGTACAGGAAAAACTGTTTTTT. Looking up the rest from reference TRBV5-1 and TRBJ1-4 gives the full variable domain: KAGVTQTPRYLIKTRGQQVTLSCSPISGHRSVSWYQQTPGQGLQFLFEYFSETQRNKGNFPGRFSGRQFSNSRSEMNVSTLELGDSALYLCASSLQGVQEKLFFGSGTQLSVL.

The CDR3 protein is CASSLTEGRQKLFF. The CDR3 DNA reads as TGTGCCAGCAGTCTAACTGAGGGGAGGCAAAAACTGTTTTTT. The V and J genes are TRBV2 and TRBJ1-4, with D possibly matching TRBD1 (5 bases). V lost 5 bases to trimming and J lost 9 bases, with 16 bases between them. The V gene's germline CDR1 is SNHLY and CDR2 FYNNEI. The CDR3 length is 14 residues.

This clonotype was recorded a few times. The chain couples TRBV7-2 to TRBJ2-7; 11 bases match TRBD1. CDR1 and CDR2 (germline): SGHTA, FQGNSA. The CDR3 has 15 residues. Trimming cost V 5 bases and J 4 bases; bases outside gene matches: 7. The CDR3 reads CASSTDGTGGYEQYF. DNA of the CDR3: TGTGCCAGCAGCACAGACGGGACAGGGGGATACGAGCAGTACTTC.

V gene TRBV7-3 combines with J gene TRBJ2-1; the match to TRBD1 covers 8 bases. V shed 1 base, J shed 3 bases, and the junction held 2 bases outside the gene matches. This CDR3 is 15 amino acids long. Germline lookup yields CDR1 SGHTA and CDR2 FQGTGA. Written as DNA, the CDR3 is TGTGCCAGCAGCTTAAACGGACAGGGCTACAATGAGCAGTTCTTC. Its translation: CASSLNGQGYNEQFF.

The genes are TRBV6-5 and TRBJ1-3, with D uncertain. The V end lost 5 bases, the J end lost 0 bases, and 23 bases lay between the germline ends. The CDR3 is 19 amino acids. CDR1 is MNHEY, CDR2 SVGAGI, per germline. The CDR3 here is CASSPYGPGQPDSGNTIYF. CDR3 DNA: TGTGCCAGCAGTCCTTACGGTCCTGGGCAGCCGGACTCTGGAAACACCATATATTTT.

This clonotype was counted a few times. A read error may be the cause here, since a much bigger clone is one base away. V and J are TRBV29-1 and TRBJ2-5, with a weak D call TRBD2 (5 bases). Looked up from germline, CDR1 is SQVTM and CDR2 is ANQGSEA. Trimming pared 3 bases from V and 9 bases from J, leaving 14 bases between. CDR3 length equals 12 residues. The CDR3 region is CSVERGPGAQYF. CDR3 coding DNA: TGCAGCGTTGAGCGCGGGCCCGGGGCCCAGTACTTC.

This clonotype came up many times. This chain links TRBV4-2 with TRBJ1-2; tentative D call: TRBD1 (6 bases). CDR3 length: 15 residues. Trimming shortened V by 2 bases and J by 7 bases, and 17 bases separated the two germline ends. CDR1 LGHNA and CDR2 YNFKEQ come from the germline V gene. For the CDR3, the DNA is TGTGCCAGCAGCCAATCTAAGGGGGAGGGAGGTGGCTACACCTTC. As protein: CASSQSKGEGGGYTF.